One T cell receptor beta chain is described in this entry. Its antigen is undetermined. The data originate from a study of OX40 agonist ivuxolimab in advanced cancers. About the study: Head and neck, renal cell, melanoma or hepatocellular carcinoma were the cancers that dose-escalation patients had. Study results and limitations: Part of the nonresponder group also had normalized T-cell clonal expansion that was low.

Sequenced by immunoSEQ multiplex PCR; TCRdb stores in-frame clones only, minus some. The data contain tens of thousands of clones, over 65% of them seen just once; the ten biggest clones take up approximately 0.79%. This material consisted of CD4+ or CD8+ T cells sorted from blood, taken in a trial of the OX40 agonist ivuxolimab. The clonotype originates from an adult with an advanced solid tumor such as melanoma, head and neck, liver or kidney cancer.

Here the CDR3 reads CAWSVLPGDSPLHF. The CDR3, as DNA: TGTGCCTGGAGTGTCCTCCCCGGGGATTCACCCCTCCACTTT. The rearrangement links TRBV30 to TRBJ1-6; D is ambiguous. This CDR3 contains 14 residues. Trimming pared 0 bases from V and 8 bases from J, leaving 11 bases between. CDR1 and CDR2 (germline): GTSNPN, SVGIG (reference sequence).